Listed below are T cell receptor beta chains from one sample, sequenced in a study of shared clonotypes between healthy human individuals. The data were produced by immunoSEQ multiplex PCR, yet TCRdb's version contains in-frame clones alone and is incomplete. The sample carries about 470,000 clones, 75% to 85% recorded once. Sequences were obtained from PBMCs. All receptors derive from a woman aged 40 to 50 in good health. Some clones in this sample may be carry-over from other donors' samples. Both conserved end residues are part of each CDR3. A D gene is named only where the DNA matches it firmly. For some rows the clone size is stated as once, few or many, or as a class when expanded; others skip it.

TRBV2	.	.	TRBJ2-2	TGTGCCAGCAGTTCGGGCCGGGAGAACACCGGGGAGCTGTTTTTT	CASSSGRENTGELFF
TRBV5-1	.	.	TRBJ2-5	TGCGCCAGCAGCCCAGGGGCTAGCGGTCAAGAGACCCAGTACTTC	CASSPGASGQETQYF
TRBV7-9	TRBD2	.	TRBJ2-1	TGTGCCAGCAGCTCGAGACTAGCGGGAGTAGCTCGTGAGCAGTTCTTC	CASSSRLAGVAREQFF
TRBV6-1	.	.	TRBJ1-5	TGTGCCAGTACACGCACGTTTGATCAGCCCCAGCATTTT	CASTRTFDQPQHF
TRBV18	TRBD2	.	TRBJ2-1	TGTGCCAGCTCACCGGGACTAGCGGGAAACAATGAGCAGTTCTTC	CASSPGLAGNNEQFF
TRBV18	.	.	TRBJ2-3	TGTGCCAGCTCAACCCTGGGCAAGGGAGGTCCCACAGATACGCAGTATTTT	CASSTLGKGGPTDTQYF
TRBV2	TRBD2	.	TRBJ2-1	TGTGCCAGCAGAGGGGGACTAGCGGGCCTCCAGTTCTTC	CASRGGLAGLQFF
TRBV6-1	.	.	TRBJ1-5	TGTGCCAGCAGTGGAATGACACAGGGACAGCCCCAGCATTTT	CASSGMTQGQPQHF
TRBV7-9	.	.	TRBJ2-7	TGTGCCAGCAGCTTAGGAGGGCGGGACGAGCAGTACTTC	CASSLGGRDEQYF
TRBV29-1	.	.	TRBJ2-5	TGCAGCGTTAGGCGTCCAGGGAAAGAGACCCAGTACTTC	CSVRRPGKETQYF
TRBV7-6	.	.	TRBJ2-2	TGTGCCAGCAGCTTATGGACAGTAAACACCGGGGAGCTGTTTTTT	CASSLWTVNTGELFF
TRBV7-9	TRBD1	few	TRBJ1-4	TGTGCCAGCAGCCCCGGGACAGGGTTTAAGGATGAAAAACTGTTTTTT	CASSPGTGFKDEKLFF
TRBV5-1	.	.	TRBJ2-3	TGCGCCAGCAGCTCGTACACAGATACGCAGTATTTT	CASSSYTDTQYF
TRBV19	.	.	TRBJ1-2	TGTGCCAGTAGTATCAAGTACGGGCGGATCGACTATGGCTACACCTTC	CASSIKYGRIDYGYTF
TRBV2	TRBD1	.	TRBJ2-5	TGTGCCAGCAGCCCCGGGACAGGGGCAGAGACCCAGTACTTC	CASSPGTGAETQYF
TRBV6-5	.	.	TRBJ2-7	TGTGCCAGCAGCCCTCCTGGACTTGGGAAGCAGTACTTC	CASSPPGLGKQYF
TRBV5-4	TRBD2	.	TRBJ2-7	TGTGCCAGCAGCCAAACTAGCGGCGTTTCCTACGAGCAGTACTTC	CASSQTSGVSYEQYF
TRBV6-1	TRBD1	.	TRBJ1-1	TGTGCCAGCAGTGAATTGGCAGGGGGTTTGACTGAAGCTTTCTTT	CASSELAGGLTEAFF
TRBV5-1	TRBD2	.	TRBJ2-4	TGCGCCAGCAGCTTGGAGTGGGGAGGGGAGGCCAAAAACATTCAGTACTTC	CASSLEWGGEAKNIQYF
TRBV7-2	.	.	TRBJ2-7	TGTGCCAGCAGCTTGGTCGGGCAGGGACACTACGAGCAGTACTTC	CASSLVGQGHYEQYF
TRBV7-9	TRBD1	.	TRBJ1-2	TGTGCCAGCAGCTTAGCGCTACAGGGGGCTGAGGGCTACACCTTC	CASSLALQGAEGYTF
TRBV4-3	.	.	TRBJ1-4	TGCGCCAGCAGCCCCTTCGGGGTGGCTAATGAAAAACTGTTTTTT	CASSPFGVANEKLFF
TRBV6-1	TRBD1	.	TRBJ1-5	TGTGCCAGCAGTGAATGGGACAGCAAGGTGTGGAAACAGCCCCAGCATTTT	CASSEWDSKVWKQPQHF
TRBV27	.	once	TRBJ2-6	TGTGCCAGCAGTTTAAGAGGGATTGGGGCCAACGTCCTGACTTTC	CASSLRGIGANVLTF
TRBV28	TRBD2	few	TRBJ2-3	TGTGCCAGCAGTTCCCCCCGGGAGCGGGAGGGCCGGGGAGATACGCAGTATTTT	CASSSPREREGRGDTQYF
TRBV18	TRBD1	few	TRBJ2-2	TGTGCCAGCTCAACCGGGACAGGGGCTAGAACCGGGGAGCTGTTTTTT	CASSTGTGARTGELFF
TRBV29-1	.	.	TRBJ2-5	TGCAGCCCTGCTAACGGGGAGACCCAGTACTTC	CSPANGETQYF
TRBV28	.	.	TRBJ2-5	TGTGCCAGCAGTCCACCGCTGGGGGGGGCGATGGAGACCCAGTACTTC	CASSPPLGGAMETQYF
TRBV4-3	TRBD2	.	TRBJ2-7	TGCGCCAGCAGCCAAGTTACTAGCGGGCCTTACGAGCAGTACTTC	CASSQVTSGPYEQYF
TRBV5-5	.	.	TRBJ2-6	TGTGCCAGCAGCTCGCCGGACAGCTCTGGGGCCAACGTCCTGACTTTC	CASSSPDSSGANVLTF
TRBV28	.	few	TRBJ1-3	TGTGCCAGCAGTCCTACGCGCTCTGGAAACACCATATATTTT	CASSPTRSGNTIYF
TRBV4-2	TRBD2	.	TRBJ2-5	TGTGCCAGCAGCCAAGATTTGCGGGGGCAAGAGACCCAGTACTTC	CASSQDLRGQETQYF
TRBV30	TRBD1	.	TRBJ2-1	TGTGCCTGGAGTGCACGGGACAGGGGGCCTGAGCAGTTCTTC	CAWSARDRGPEQFF
TRBV25-1	.	.	TRBJ2-3	TGTGCCAGCAGTACGCGGGTCGGATCAGATACGCAGTATTTT	CASSTRVGSDTQYF
TRBV5-6	TRBD1	.	TRBJ2-7	TGTGCCAGCAGCCGACAGGGGGCTCGGGAGCAGTACTTC	CASSRQGAREQYF
TRBV6-6	.	.	TRBJ1-1	TGTGCCAGCAGACGGGACTTTGGAAACACTGAAGCTTTCTTT	CASRRDFGNTEAFF
TRBV7-8	TRBD2	.	TRBJ2-5	TGTGCCAGCAGCTTAGCGCCAAGGGCTAGCGGGAGGGGGGAGACCCAGTACTTC	CASSLAPRASGRGETQYF
TRBV2	.	.	TRBJ2-7	TGTGCCAGCGCTAGGTTACGCGAGCAGTACTTC	CASARLREQYF
TRBV7-3	.	once	TRBJ1-2	TGTGCCAGCAGCCTCGGGCCGCGTTCCAATGGCTACACCTTC	CASSLGPRSNGYTF
TRBV7-3	TRBD2	.	TRBJ2-1	TGTGCCAGCAGCTTAAGGCTAGCGGGGTACAATGAGCAGTTCTTC	CASSLRLAGYNEQFF
TRBV16	.	few	TRBJ2-7	TGTGCCAGCAGCCAATTGGCGGGCCCCCGGGGGGAGCAGTACTTC	CASSQLAGPRGEQYF
TRBV7-2	TRBD1	.	TRBJ2-7	TGTGCCAGCAGCTACGGGACAGGTGGCTACGAGCAGTACTTC	CASSYGTGGYEQYF
TRBV29-1	TRBD1	.	TRBJ1-2	TGCAGCGTTGCACCAGACGGGACAGGGGGCAGTGGCTACACCTTC	CSVAPDGTGGSGYTF
TRBV7-9	TRBD1	.	TRBJ1-1	TGTGCCAGCAGCCGACAGGGTACGGGCACTGAAGCTTTCTTT	CASSRQGTGTEAFF
TRBV30	.	few	TRBJ1-1	TGTGCCTGGAGTGAGGTGAACACTGAAGCTTTCTTT	CAWSEVNTEAFF
TRBV14	TRBD2	.	TRBJ2-1	TGTGCCAGCAGCCAAGATCGCGGGAGGGCCGTGTGGGGTGAGCAGTTCTTC	CASSQDRGRAVWGEQFF
TRBV6-6	.	.	TRBJ2-2	TGTGCCAGCAGTCCCCCCCACAGCACCGGGGAGCTGTTTTTT	CASSPPHSTGELFF
TRBV10-3	TRBD2	.	TRBJ2-1	TGTGCCATCAGACAGCTAGCGGGAGTAGAGAATGAGCAGTTCTTC	CAIRQLAGVENEQFF
TRBV7-8	.	.	TRBJ1-4	TGTGCCAGCAGCCCCTTATCGGGGGCCAATGAAAAACTGTTTTTT	CASSPLSGANEKLFF
TRBV5-8	TRBD1	.	TRBJ1-3	TGTGCCAGCAGCTTCGGGACAGGCTCTGGAAACACCATATATTTT	CASSFGTGSGNTIYF
TRBV27	TRBD2	.	TRBJ2-7	TGTGCCAGCAGTCTCCACACTAGCGGGAGAGAAGAGCAGTACTTC	CASSLHTSGREEQYF